The 18 T cell receptor beta chains presented below share a single source sample, sequenced in a study of T-cell memory formation after mild COVID-19. MiXCR, applied by TCRdb to the 5' RACE reads, yields one record per CDR3 protein. The profile shows roughly 600,000 distinct CDR3 sequences, more than 15% of them singletons. The specimen was PBMCs or a T cell subset sorted from them (not recorded which). The receptor source for this set is an adult woman who had mild COVID-19 (a few samples of this study predate the infection). Cell type and time point are not known.

As regards this clonotype: A junction boundary mismatches the germline segment, possibly from a read error. The chain employs TRBV9 and TRBJ1-2; D gene unclear. Germline CDR1 and CDR2: SGDLS and YYNGEE. The CDR3 runs 14 residues. This CDR3 reads CAISVAETHYGYTF. DNA for the CDR3: TGTGCCATCAGCGTAGCGGAGACTCACTATGGCTACACCTTC.

The chain carries TRBV7-6 and TRBJ2-1; 12 bases line up with TRBD2. V dropped 2 bases and J dropped 8; count of bases not matched to a gene: 7. This CDR3 contains 16 residues. CDR1 is SGHVS, CDR2 FNYEAQ, per germline. The CDR3 nucleotides are TGTGCCAGCAGCTTAACTCCTAGCGGGAGGGGTGATGAGCAGTTCTTC. It encodes CASSLTPSGRGDEQFF.

This clonotype was counted between two and nine times. The chain carries TRBV7-9 and TRBJ2-7, with a tentative D call TRBD2 (6 bases). Germline values: CDR1 SEHNR, CDR2 FQNEAQ (reference sequence). V was shortened by 5 bases and J by 7 bases, with 15 bases between the two germline ends. The CDR3 runs 13 residues. CDR3 protein: CASSRSGTGEQYF. The CDR3 DNA reads TGTGCCAGCAGCCGATCCGGGACTGGGGAGCAGTACTTC.

The chain couples TRBV12-3 or TRBV12-4 to TRBJ2-3; 7 bases are a match to TRBD2. V was pared by 2 bases and J by 11 bases, with 4 bases of the junction left unmatched. This CDR3 has 12 amino acids. In nucleotides, the CDR3 is TGTGCCAGCAGTTTACGAGCGGGGAAGCAGTATTTT. This encodes CASSLRAGKQYF.

The chain is built from TRBV20-1 and TRBJ2-1; D unclear. The V and J ends lost 5 bases and 0 bases respectively, with 11 bases between them. Germline V gives CDR1 DFQATT, CDR2 SNEGSKA (reference sequence). The CDR3 length is 14 residues. Written as DNA, the CDR3 is TGCAGTGCTGTAGACGGCAGCTCCTACAATGAGCAGTTCTTC. Translation gives CSAVDGSSYNEQFF.

This chain uses TRBV3-1 with TRBJ1-1; 7 positions match TRBD1. CDR1 LGHDT and CDR2 YNNKEL come from the germline V gene (reference sequence). The CDR3 has 15 residues. The V gene end was trimmed by 6 bases and the J gene end by 4 bases; junction bases not matched to a gene: 11. In nucleotides, the CDR3 is TGTGCCAGCAGTCCCACAGGGGCCGGTATCACTGAAGCTTTCTTT. Translated: CASSPTGAGITEAFF.

There are a few counts of this clonotype. CDR3 DNA sequence: TGTGCCAGCAGCTCAGGACCCTGGGGCTCTGGGGCCAACGTCCTGACTTTC. This gives the protein CASSSGPWGSGANVLTF. The chain has TRBV5-6 and TRBJ2-6; no clear D gene. The CDR3 consists of 17 residues. CDR1 is SGHDT and CDR2 is YYEEEE in the germline V gene. V lost 3 bases to trimming and J lost 0 bases, with 13 bases between them.

This clonotype has more than one count but fewer than ten. This sequence joins TRBV5-1 and TRBJ2-2; D is perhaps TRBD1 (5 bases). Germline CDR1 SGHRS, CDR2 YFSETQ. V lost 1 base to trimming and J lost 5 bases, with 9 bases between them. This CDR3 has 14 residues. This CDR3 is CASSLKGWTGELFF. The CDR3 DNA follows: TGCGCCAGCAGCTTGAAGGGGTGGACCGGGGAGCTGTTTTTT.

This clonotype was seen a handful of times. V usage is TRBV14 and J usage is TRBJ2-1; D remains unclear. The CDR3 is 15 amino acids. Deletions cut 4 bases from V and 3 bases from J, with 13 bases between. Germline V gene data show CDR1 as SGHDN and CDR2 as FVKESK. The CDR3 DNA sequence: TGTGCCAGCAGCCTAGAAGAGGTAGGCTACAATGAGCAGTTCTTC. Translating it yields CASSLEEVGYNEQFF.

The chain carries TRBV4-2 and TRBJ2-1, with 9 bases identical to TRBD1. Germline V gene data show CDR1 as LGHNA and CDR2 as YNFKEQ. The CDR3 has 16 amino acids. J lost 4 bases, V lost 0 bases, and 4 bases had no gene match. CDR3 coding DNA: TGTGCCAGCAGCCAAGAGGAAGGGACAGGGTACAATGAGCAGTTCTTC. It is translated as CASSQEEGTGYNEQFF.

The chain recombines TRBV6-5 with TRBJ2-7, with D perhaps TRBD1 (5 bases). The V and J ends lost 0 bases and 2 bases respectively, with 11 bases between them. Germline CDR1 and CDR2: MNHEY and SVGAGI. CDR3 size: 15 residues. Here the CDR3 reads CASSYSSGNPYEQYF. The CDR3, as DNA: TGTGCCAGCAGTTACTCGTCAGGGAACCCCTACGAGCAGTACTTC.

The genes are TRBV7-9 and TRBJ2-2, with a weak D call TRBD1 (6 bases). Germline CDR1 and CDR2: SEHNR and FQNEAQ (reference sequence). Trimming pared 3 bases from V and 3 bases from J, leaving 14 bases between. This CDR3 spans 16 amino acids. CDR3 DNA: TGTGCCAGCAGCTTGCGCCGGGACACAGACACCGGGGAGCTGTTTTTT. Amino acids: CASSLRRDTDTGELFF. The full variable domain, its missing parts supplied by reference TRBV7-9 and TRBJ2-2, is DTGVSQNPRHKITKRGQNVTFRCDPISEHNRLYWYRQTLGQGPEFLTYFQNEAQLEKSRLLSDRFSAERPKGSFSTLEIQRTEQGDSAMYLCASSLRRDTDTGELFFGEGSRLTVL.

This clonotype occurred many times. The rearrangement links TRBV12-3 or TRBV12-4 to TRBJ2-5; D gene unclear. Trimming cost V 6 bases and J 5 bases, with 13 bases left between them. This CDR3 has 13 amino acids. The CDR3 sequence is CASSPSVGETQYF. The DNA for the CDR3 is TGTGCCAGCAGCCCATCCGTCGGGGAGACCCAGTACTTC.

Many counts were recorded for this clonotype. This sequence joins TRBV7-2 and TRBJ2-7; D is unclear. CDR1 is SGHTA and CDR2 is FQGNSA in the germline V gene. The CDR3 contains 12 residues. V lost 5 bases, J lost 5 bases, and 10 bases lay in between. The CDR3 region is CASSRTRDEQYF. Here the CDR3 DNA reads TGTGCCAGCAGCCGAACAAGGGACGAGCAGTACTTC.

This clonotype has a count of ten or more. This chain joins TRBV12-3 or TRBV12-4 and TRBJ2-1; D remains ambiguous. V lost 7 bases to trimming and J lost 0 bases, with 16 bases between them. The CDR3 runs 16 residues. The CDR3 nucleotides are TGTGCCAGCACCCTAGACTCCACGGGCTCCTACAATGAGCAGTTCTTC. Translating it yields CASTLDSTGSYNEQFF.

This clonotype has a handful of counts. CDR3 in amino acids: CASSRTPGQGATDTQYF. The CDR3, as DNA: TGTGCCAGCAGCAGGACCCCGGGACAGGGGGCTACAGATACGCAGTATTTT. The chain combines TRBV21-1 with TRBJ2-3; the listed D gene, TRBD1, was not tested against the DNA. TRBV21-1 is an annotated pseudogene. The CDR3 runs to 17 residues.

Ten or more counts support this clonotype. V usage is TRBV7-9 and J usage is TRBJ2-3; no definite D call. The CDR3 extends over 13 amino acids. Germline CDR1 is SEHNR and CDR2 is FQNEAQ (reference sequence). Trimming took off 5 bases at V and 5 bases at J, with 11 bases between the two ends. The CDR3 DNA sequence: TGTGCCAGCAGCCACGCACTGGGAGATACGCAGTATTTT. Its protein product is CASSHALGDTQYF.

This clonotype was picked up a small number of times. V usage is TRBV30 and J usage is TRBJ1-3; the D gene is possibly TRBD1 (5 bases). Germline V lookup: CDR1 GTSNPN, CDR2 SVGIG (reference sequence). The CDR3 consists of 14 residues. V was shortened by 5 bases and J by 0 bases, with 11 bases between the two germline ends. The CDR3 DNA reads TGTGCCTGGTTTTCAGGGTTCTCTGGAAACACCATATATTTT. Amino acids: CAWFSGFSGNTIYF.